This T cell receptor beta chain was recovered during a study of cytomegalovirus exposure and HLA in healthy donors. Germline V CDR1 and CDR2: WNHNN, SYGVQD (reference sequence). The trim removed 2 bases at V and 2 bases at J, leaving 4 bases unmatched. There are 17 residues in the CDR3. Vbeta (60) and Jbeta (13) primers were used in the PCR. This table comes from immunoSEQ multiplex PCR, and its TCRdb copy is limited to in-frame clones, with some not included. This table holds more than 95,000 clones, 75% to 80% found once. The specimen was PBMCs. The rearrangement uses TRBV10-1 and TRBJ2-6; 9 bases are shared with TRBD1. The sequence was collected from a man aged 55-75 years in good health and CMV-seropositive. The CDR3 DNA follows: TGCGCCAGCAGTGAGCCCGGGACAGGGACTGGGGCCAACGTCCTGACTTTC. Translated: CASSEPGTGTGANVLTF.